This TCR beta chain was identified in a study of shared clonotypes between healthy human individuals. As for the study in general: The study drew on two women and a few men aged 18 to 49 as donors.

Remarks on this clone: Its target is not known. This is likely an artifact of a read error, given a far larger clone one base away.

Researchers divided each subset's genomic DNA evenly across several immunoSEQ plates. Per the original methods: Because ImmunoSEQ provided only junction sequences with no quality scores, the filtering differed. Here immunoSEQ multiplex PCR was the method, and the copy in TCRdb shows in-frame clones only, minus some. That table furnishes V, J and clone size, whereas the DNA furnished D and trimming. This table holds approximately 470,000 clones, around 73% found once. Overall study results and limits: The authors sampled blood alone, and tissue repertoires likely differ.

The sequenced material came from PBMCs. The clonotype originates from a woman in her thirties or forties in good health. Some clones in this sample may be carry-over from other donors' samples.

This CDR3 reads CASSTPGQKYEQHF. CDR3 nucleotides: TGTGCCAGTAGTACCCCGGGACAGAAATACGAGCAGCACTTC. The chain is built from TRBV19 and TRBJ2-7, with 7 bases aligning to TRBD1. Germline CDR1 and CDR2: LNHDA and SQIVND (reference sequence). This CDR3 contains 14 residues. The full variable domain, its missing parts supplied by reference TRBV19 and TRBJ2-7, is DGGITQSPKYLFRKEGQNVTLSCEQNLNHDAMYWYRQDPGQGLRLIYYSQIVNDFQKGDIAEGYSVSREKKESFPLTVTSAQKNPTAFYLCASSTPGQKYEQHFGPGTRLTVT.